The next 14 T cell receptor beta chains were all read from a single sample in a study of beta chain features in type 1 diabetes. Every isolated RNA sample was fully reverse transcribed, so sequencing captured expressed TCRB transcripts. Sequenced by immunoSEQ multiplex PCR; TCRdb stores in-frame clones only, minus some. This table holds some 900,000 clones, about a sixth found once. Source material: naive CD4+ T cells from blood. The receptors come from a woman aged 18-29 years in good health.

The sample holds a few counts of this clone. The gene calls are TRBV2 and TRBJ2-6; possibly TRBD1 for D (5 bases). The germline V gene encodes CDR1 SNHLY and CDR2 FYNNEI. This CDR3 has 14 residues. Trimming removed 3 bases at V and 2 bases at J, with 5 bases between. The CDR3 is CASSDRAGANVLTF. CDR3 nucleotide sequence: TGTGCCAGCAGTGACAGGGCTGGGGCCAACGTCCTGACTTTC.

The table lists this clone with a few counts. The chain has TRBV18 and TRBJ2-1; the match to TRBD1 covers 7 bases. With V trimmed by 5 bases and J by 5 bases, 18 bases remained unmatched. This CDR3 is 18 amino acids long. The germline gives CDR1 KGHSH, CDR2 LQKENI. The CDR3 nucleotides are TGTGCCAGCTCATTTTACAAGGGGGCCGGGACGAAGGACAATGAGCAGTTCTTC. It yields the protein CASSFYKGAGTKDNEQFF.

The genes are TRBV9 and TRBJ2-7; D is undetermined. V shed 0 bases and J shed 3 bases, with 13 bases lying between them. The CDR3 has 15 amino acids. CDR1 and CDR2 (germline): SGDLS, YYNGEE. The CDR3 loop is CASSVEGMPNYEQYF. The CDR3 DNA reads TGTGCCAGCAGCGTAGAAGGGATGCCCAACTACGAGCAGTACTTC.

CDR3 DNA sequence: TGTGCCAGCAGCTTAGGGCTGGGTAGAATATCTGAAGCTTTCTTT. Its protein is CASSLGLGRISEAFF. The chain recombines TRBV7-2 with TRBJ1-1; no definite D call. This CDR3 contains 15 residues. V was clipped by 1 base and J by 6 bases, with 15 bases between them. Germline V gene lookup returns CDR1 SGHTA and CDR2 FQGNSA. Combining the CDR3 with reference TRBV7-2 and TRBJ1-1 gives the whole variable domain GAGVSQSPSNKVTEKGKDVELRCDPISGHTALYWYRQSLGQGLEFLIYFQGNSAPDKSGLPSDRFSAERTGGSVSTLTIQRTQQEDSAVYLCASSLGLGRISEAFFGQGTRLTVV.

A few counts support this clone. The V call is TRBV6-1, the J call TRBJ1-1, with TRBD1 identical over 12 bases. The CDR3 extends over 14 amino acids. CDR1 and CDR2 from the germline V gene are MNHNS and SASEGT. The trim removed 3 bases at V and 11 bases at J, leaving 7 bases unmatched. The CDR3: CASSERDRGLSAFF. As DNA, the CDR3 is TGTGCCAGCAGTGAGCGGGACAGGGGGCTTAGTGCTTTCTTT.

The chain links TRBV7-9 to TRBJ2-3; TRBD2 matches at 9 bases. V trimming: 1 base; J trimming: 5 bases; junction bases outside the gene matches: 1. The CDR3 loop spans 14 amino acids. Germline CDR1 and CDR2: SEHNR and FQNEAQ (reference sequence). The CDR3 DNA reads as TGTGCCAGCAGCTTAGAACTAGCGGGAGATACGCAGTATTTT. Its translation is CASSLELAGDTQYF. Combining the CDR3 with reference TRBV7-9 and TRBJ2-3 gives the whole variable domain DTGVSQNPRHKITKRGQNVTFRCDPISEHNRLYWYRQTLGQGPEFLTYFQNEAQLEKSRLLSDRFSAERPKGSFSTLEIQRTEQGDSAMYLCASSLELAGDTQYFGPGTRLTVL.

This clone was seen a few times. The CDR3, as DNA: TGCGCCAGCGGGGGACAGGGTGGCCACGAGCAGTACTTC. Its protein is CASGGQGGHEQYF. The chain uses TRBV10-2 and TRBJ2-7, with TRBD1 matching over 9 bases. CDR1 and CDR2 (germline): WSHSY, SAAADI. The length of the CDR3 is 13 residues. Germline trimming cut 8 bases from V and 5 bases from J; bases unmatched to any gene: 7.

This CDR3 is CASSIWGAGAKNIQYF. CDR3 coding DNA: TGTGCCAGTAGTATCTGGGGAGCGGGGGCCAAAAACATTCAGTACTTC. The chain joins TRBV19 to TRBJ2-4, with 7 positions matching TRBD2. CDR3 length: 16 residues. The germline CDR1 and CDR2 sequences are LNHDA and SQIVND (reference sequence). Germline trimming cut 3 bases from V and 1 base from J; bases unmatched to any gene: 6.

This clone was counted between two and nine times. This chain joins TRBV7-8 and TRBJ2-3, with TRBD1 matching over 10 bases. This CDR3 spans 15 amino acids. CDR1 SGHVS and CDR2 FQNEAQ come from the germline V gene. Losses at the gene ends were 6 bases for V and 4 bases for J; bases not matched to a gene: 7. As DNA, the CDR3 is TGTGCCAGCAGGTTGGACAGGGGGGGACCAGATACGCAGTATTTT. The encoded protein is CASRLDRGGPDTQYF.

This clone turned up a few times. CDR3 sequence reads: CASSLGLQGLARGANIQYF. The CDR3 coding sequence is TGCGCCAGCAGCTTGGGCTTACAGGGCCTGGCTCGAGGGGCGAACATTCAGTACTTC. The chain carries TRBV5-1 and TRBJ2-4; D might be TRBD1 (6 bases). The V end was cut by 0 bases, the J end by 7 bases, with 26 bases between. Germline V gene data show CDR1 as SGHRS and CDR2 as YFSETQ. CDR3 length: 19 residues.

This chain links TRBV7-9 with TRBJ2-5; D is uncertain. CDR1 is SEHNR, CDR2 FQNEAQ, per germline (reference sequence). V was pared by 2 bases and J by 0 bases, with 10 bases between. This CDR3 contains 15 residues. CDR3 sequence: CASSLNRAYQETQYF. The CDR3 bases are TGTGCCAGCAGCTTAAATCGAGCGTACCAAGAGACCCAGTACTTC.

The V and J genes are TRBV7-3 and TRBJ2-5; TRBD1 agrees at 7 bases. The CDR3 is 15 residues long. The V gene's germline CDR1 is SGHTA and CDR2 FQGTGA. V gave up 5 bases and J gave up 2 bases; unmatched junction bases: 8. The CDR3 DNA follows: TGTGCCAGCAGCAAATGGGGGACAGCGCAAGAGACCCAGTACTTC. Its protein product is CASSKWGTAQETQYF.

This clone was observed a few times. CDR3 in amino acids: CASSNDRTGELFF. As DNA, the CDR3 is TGTGCCAGCAGCAACGACCGCACCGGGGAGCTGTTTTTT. V and J are TRBV2 and TRBJ2-2; D is unclear. V shed 6 bases and J shed 4 bases, with 9 bases lying between them. Germline values: CDR1 SNHLY, CDR2 FYNNEI. CDR3 length: 13 residues.

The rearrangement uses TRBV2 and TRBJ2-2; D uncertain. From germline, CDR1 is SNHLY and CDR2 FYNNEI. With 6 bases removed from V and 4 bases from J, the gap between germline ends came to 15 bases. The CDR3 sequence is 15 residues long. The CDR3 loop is CASRVVLLGTGELFF. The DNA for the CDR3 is TGTGCCAGCAGAGTAGTCCTCCTTGGCACCGGGGAGCTGTTTTTT.